The 25 T cell receptor beta chains in this list originate from one sample, sequenced in a study of shared clonotypes between healthy human individuals. Only in-frame clones appear in the TCRdb table, and some are missing; sequencing was by immunoSEQ multiplex PCR. The sample gives under 1,900,000 clones, about 98.5% of which show up once; roughly 0.35% is in the top ten. The sample taken for sequencing was naive CD4+ T cells sorted from blood. Subset reported: CD45RA+ positively selected. Receptors originate from a man aged 30-40 years in good health.

The J gene is TRBJ2-1, the V gene TRBV18, with D possibly matching TRBD2 (5 bases). V dropped 1 base and J dropped 6 bases, with 13 bases sitting between them. The CDR3 covers 15 residues. Looked up from germline, CDR1 is KGHSH and CDR2 is LQKENI. The CDR3 here is CASSPLWLEGNEQFF. The CDR3 nucleotides are TGTGCCAGCTCACCACTGTGGCTTGAGGGCAATGAGCAGTTCTTC.

This chain links TRBV19 with TRBJ2-2, with D possibly being TRBD2 (6 bases). V shed 7 bases and J shed 1 base, with 16 bases lying between them. Germline V gene data show CDR1 as LNHDA and CDR2 as SQIVND (reference sequence). The CDR3 has 16 residues. The CDR3: CASTLAGTLNTGELFF. Here the CDR3 DNA reads TGTGCCAGTACCCTGGCCGGGACTCTGAACACCGGGGAGCTGTTTTTT.

This sequence joins TRBV19 and TRBJ2-7; no definite D call. The germline V gene has CDR1 LNHDA and CDR2 SQIVND (reference sequence). V lost 3 bases, J lost 2 bases, and 14 bases lay in between. CDR3 length: 15 residues. CDR3 bases: TGTGCCAGTAGTATCACAGCGTTAGGTACCTACGAGCAGTACTTC. Translation: CASSITALGTYEQYF.

This sequence joins TRBV27 and TRBJ2-3; no firm D call. V was clipped by 7 bases and J by 2 bases, with 4 bases between them. The CDR3 is 11 residues long. CDR1 is MNHEY, CDR2 SMNVEV, per germline (reference sequence). CDR3 sequence: CASIITDTQYF. The CDR3 coding sequence is TGTGCCAGCATCATCACAGATACGCAGTATTTT.

This chain links TRBV6-1 with TRBJ1-5; D gene uncertain. The CDR3 is 14 residues long. V was shortened by 10 bases and J by 2 bases, with 15 bases between the two germline ends. Germline CDR1 and CDR2: MNHNS and SASEGT. DNA of the CDR3: TGTGCCACCACCCCGAACATGGGCAATCAGCCCCAGCATTTT. Its protein product is CATTPNMGNQPQHF.

The rearrangement joins TRBV15 to TRBJ2-5; D remains ambiguous. This CDR3 spans 16 amino acids. CDR1 is LNHNV and CDR2 is YYDKDF in the germline V gene (reference sequence). V was clipped by 7 bases and J by 2 bases, with 20 bases between them. The CDR3 DNA reads TGTGCCACCAAGCGTACCCATGGACGTAGACAAGAGACCCAGTACTTC. Encoded protein: CATKRTHGRRQETQYF.

In DNA form, the CDR3 reads TGTGCCAGTAGTCTACAAATCATGAACACTGAAGCTTTCTTT. Its translation: CASSLQIMNTEAFF. The chain joins TRBV19 to TRBJ1-1; D call uncertain. This CDR3 is 14 amino acids long. Trimming removed 5 bases at V and 0 bases at J, with 10 bases between. CDR1 and CDR2 from the germline V gene are LNHDA and SQIVND (reference sequence).

The gene calls are TRBV10-3 and TRBJ2-7, with a weak D call TRBD1 (6 bases). The germline V and J ends were trimmed by 4 bases and 5 bases, with 24 bases remaining between them. This CDR3 contains 17 residues. Germline CDR1 reads ENHRY; CDR2 reads SYGVKD. The CDR3 protein is CAISGKGVVPEVDEQYF. For the CDR3, the DNA is TGTGCCATCAGTGGAAAGGGGGTAGTCCCGGAGGTCGACGAGCAGTACTTC.

This chain connects TRBV6-1 to TRBJ2-7, with TRBD1 matching over 7 bases. The J segment lost 6 bases and the V segment lost 6 bases, leaving 11 bases of the junction unmatched. The CDR3 totals 14 residues. Germline CDR1 reads MNHNS; CDR2 reads SASEGT. CDR3 nucleotide sequence: TGTGCCAGCAGGCAGACAGGGCAACTTGGCGAGCAGTACTTC. It encodes CASRQTGQLGEQYF.

This clone was seen a single time. The rearrangement links TRBV30 to TRBJ2-7; weak D call: TRBD2 (5 bases). Germline CDR1 is GTSNPN and CDR2 is SVGIG (reference sequence). Trimming left V 1 base short and J 5 bases short, with 12 bases between. The CDR3 has 13 amino acids. Written as DNA, the CDR3 is TGTGCCTGGAGTGACCAGAGGGTCAACGAGCAGTACTTC. Its protein is CAWSDQRVNEQYF. Looking up the rest from reference TRBV30 and TRBJ2-7 gives the full variable domain: SQTIHQWPATLVQPVGSPLSLECTVEGTSNPNLYWYRQAAGRGLQLLFYSVGIGQISSEVPQNLSASRPQDRQFILSSKKLLLSDSGFYLCAWSDQRVNEQYFGPGTRLTVT.

About this clone itself: Other DNA sequences from this sample encode an identical CDR3 as well. CDR3 amino acids: CASSLFASGSSYNEQFF. CDR3 nucleotides: TGTGCCAGCAGTTTATTTGCTAGCGGAAGCTCCTACAATGAGCAGTTCTTC. This chain uses TRBV28 with TRBJ2-1; 7 nucleotides agree with TRBD2. This CDR3 contains 17 residues. The V segment lost 1 base and the J segment 0 bases; nucleotides outside the gene matches: 6. Germline V lookup: CDR1 MDHEN, CDR2 SYDVKM.

This clone was recorded once. The chain recombines TRBV28 with TRBJ2-1, with 9 bases matching TRBD1. V lost 3 bases to trimming and J lost 4 bases; unmatched junction nucleotides: 4. This CDR3 has 15 residues. In germline, CDR1 is MDHEN, CDR2 SYDVKM. CDR3 region: CASSFRDRVYNEQFF. The DNA of the CDR3 is TGTGCCAGCAGTTTCAGGGACAGGGTTTACAATGAGCAGTTCTTC.

This clone was seen once. This chain joins TRBV11-2 and TRBJ2-7, with TRBD1 matching 9 bases. The ends lost 4 bases at V and 5 bases at J; junction bases unmatched: 12. The CDR3 covers 16 residues. Germline assignment: CDR1 SGHAT and CDR2 FQNNGV. The CDR3 region is CASSSTMDRGVHEQYF. CDR3 bases: TGTGCCAGCAGCTCGACAATGGACAGGGGTGTCCACGAGCAGTACTTC.

The V gene is TRBV19, the J gene TRBJ2-1; TRBD2 aligns across 14 bases. J lost 0 bases, V lost 2 bases, and 18 bases had no gene match. CDR1 is LNHDA and CDR2 is SQIVND in the germline V gene (reference sequence). The CDR3 is 23 amino acids. The chain's CDR3 is CASSIISDPGLAGEKSSYNEQFF. The CDR3 DNA sequence: TGTGCCAGTAGTATAATTTCAGACCCGGGACTAGCGGGAGAGAAAAGCTCCTACAATGAGCAGTTCTTC.

Written as DNA, the CDR3 is TGTGCCAGCAGCCATTGGGCCCGGACTAGCGGGGACTACGAGCAGTACTTC. Translating it yields CASSHWARTSGDYEQYF. The chain combines TRBV7-3 with TRBJ2-7; 12 bases line up with TRBD2. Looked up from germline, CDR1 is SGHTA and CDR2 is FQGTGA. J was trimmed by 3 bases and V by 5 bases; bases with no gene match: 11. CDR3 length equals 17 residues.

The rearrangement joins TRBV18 to TRBJ2-1; tentatively, D is TRBD2 (6 bases). Trimming shortened V by 5 bases and J by 8 bases, and 16 bases separated the two germline ends. Germline CDR1 and CDR2: KGHSH and LQKENI. The CDR3 has 14 amino acids. In DNA, the CDR3 is TGTGCCAGCTCATCAATTCGGGAGTACGATGAGCAGTTCTTC. Protein: CASSSIREYDEQFF.

The chain has TRBV2 and TRBJ2-4; TRBD2 agrees at 7 bases. Germline V gene lookup returns CDR1 SNHLY and CDR2 FYNNEI. There are 13 residues in the CDR3. Trimming took 10 bases from V and 5 from J; bases not matched to a gene: 8. The CDR3 sequence is CAIVREPENIQYF. The DNA of the CDR3 is TGTGCCATCGTGCGGGAGCCAGAAAACATTCAGTACTTC.

The chain employs TRBV28 and TRBJ2-7, with D perhaps TRBD1 (5 bases). This CDR3 comprises 12 residues. V lost 5 bases to trimming and J lost 4 bases, with 9 bases between them. Germline-derived CDR1 and CDR2 are MDHEN and SYDVKM. The CDR3 region is CASSMQGYEQYF. The CDR3, as DNA: TGTGCCAGCAGTATGCAGGGTTACGAGCAGTACTTC.

This clone has just one count. The rearrangement uses TRBV7-2 and TRBJ2-5, with D tentatively TRBD2 (6 bases). Germline assignment: CDR1 SGHTA and CDR2 FQGNSA. V shed 5 bases and J shed 5 bases, with 18 bases lying between them. This CDR3 region has 15 residues. The chain's CDR3 is CASSTRRESGETQYF. Written as DNA, the CDR3 is TGTGCCAGCAGCACCCGGCGGGAAAGTGGGGAGACCCAGTACTTC.

This chain connects TRBV7-9 to TRBJ2-3, with 9 nucleotides matching TRBD2. From germline, CDR1 is SEHNR and CDR2 FQNEAQ (reference sequence). The V segment lost 2 bases and the J segment 2 bases; nucleotides outside the gene matches: 8. CDR3 length: 17 amino acids. The CDR3: CASSLRGSGSPTDTQYF. The CDR3 DNA reads as TGTGCCAGCAGCTTAAGGGGTAGCGGGAGCCCCACAGATACGCAGTATTTT.

The chain is built from TRBV19 and TRBJ1-3; D not certain. Germline assignment: CDR1 LNHDA and CDR2 SQIVND (reference sequence). CDR3 length: 14 amino acids. V was trimmed by 8 bases and J by 0 bases, leaving 11 bases between them. CDR3 DNA sequence: TGTGCCAGTGGAACATCGAACTCTGGAAACACCATATATTTT. Protein sequence: CASGTSNSGNTIYF.

This chain uses TRBV6-1 with TRBJ2-1; D is unresolved. This CDR3 has 16 amino acids. Germline V CDR1 and CDR2: MNHNS, SASEGT. V lost 2 bases and J lost 9, with 20 bases in between. Here the CDR3 DNA reads TGTGCCAGCAGTGAATTTGTCCCCAATACCTCCGGTGAGCAGTTCTTC. Protein: CASSEFVPNTSGEQFF.

This clone was found once. The genes are TRBV28 and TRBJ1-1; 12 bases are shared with TRBD1. Germline trimming cut 3 bases from V and 3 bases from J; bases unmatched to any gene: 5. CDR1 is MDHEN, CDR2 SYDVKM, per germline. The CDR3 sequence is 16 residues long. The CDR3 sequence: CASSFWGQGAHTEAFF. The CDR3 DNA reads as TGTGCCAGCAGTTTTTGGGGACAGGGGGCACACACTGAAGCTTTCTTT. Full variable domain (rest looked up from reference TRBV28 and TRBJ1-1): DVKVTQSSRYLVKRTGEKVFLECVQDMDHENMFWYRQDPGLGLRLIYFSYDVKMKEKGDIPEGYSVSREKKERFSLILESASTNQTSMYLCASSFWGQGAHTEAFFGQGTRLTVV.

This clone has only one observation. The CDR3 loop is CASKRTGSTGELFF. The CDR3 DNA follows: TGTGCCAGCAAGAGGACAGGGAGCACCGGGGAGCTGTTTTTT. The V and J genes are TRBV7-9 and TRBJ2-2; 8 nucleotides align to TRBD1. This CDR3 contains 14 residues. Trimming at V came to 7 bases and at J to 4 bases, leaving 5 bases not matched to a gene. CDR1 SEHNR and CDR2 FQNEAQ come from the germline V gene (reference sequence).

J is TRBJ2-3 and V is TRBV10-1; possible D gene TRBD2, 6 bases. Between the trimmed V and J ends, which lost 7 bases and 0 bases, there was a span of 14 bases. This CDR3 is built from 15 residues. From germline, CDR1 is WNHNN and CDR2 SYGVQD (reference sequence). The CDR3 DNA reads as TGCGCCAGCACCGAAGGGCTAGCGAGCACAGATACGCAGTATTTT. The encoded protein is CASTEGLASTDTQYF.